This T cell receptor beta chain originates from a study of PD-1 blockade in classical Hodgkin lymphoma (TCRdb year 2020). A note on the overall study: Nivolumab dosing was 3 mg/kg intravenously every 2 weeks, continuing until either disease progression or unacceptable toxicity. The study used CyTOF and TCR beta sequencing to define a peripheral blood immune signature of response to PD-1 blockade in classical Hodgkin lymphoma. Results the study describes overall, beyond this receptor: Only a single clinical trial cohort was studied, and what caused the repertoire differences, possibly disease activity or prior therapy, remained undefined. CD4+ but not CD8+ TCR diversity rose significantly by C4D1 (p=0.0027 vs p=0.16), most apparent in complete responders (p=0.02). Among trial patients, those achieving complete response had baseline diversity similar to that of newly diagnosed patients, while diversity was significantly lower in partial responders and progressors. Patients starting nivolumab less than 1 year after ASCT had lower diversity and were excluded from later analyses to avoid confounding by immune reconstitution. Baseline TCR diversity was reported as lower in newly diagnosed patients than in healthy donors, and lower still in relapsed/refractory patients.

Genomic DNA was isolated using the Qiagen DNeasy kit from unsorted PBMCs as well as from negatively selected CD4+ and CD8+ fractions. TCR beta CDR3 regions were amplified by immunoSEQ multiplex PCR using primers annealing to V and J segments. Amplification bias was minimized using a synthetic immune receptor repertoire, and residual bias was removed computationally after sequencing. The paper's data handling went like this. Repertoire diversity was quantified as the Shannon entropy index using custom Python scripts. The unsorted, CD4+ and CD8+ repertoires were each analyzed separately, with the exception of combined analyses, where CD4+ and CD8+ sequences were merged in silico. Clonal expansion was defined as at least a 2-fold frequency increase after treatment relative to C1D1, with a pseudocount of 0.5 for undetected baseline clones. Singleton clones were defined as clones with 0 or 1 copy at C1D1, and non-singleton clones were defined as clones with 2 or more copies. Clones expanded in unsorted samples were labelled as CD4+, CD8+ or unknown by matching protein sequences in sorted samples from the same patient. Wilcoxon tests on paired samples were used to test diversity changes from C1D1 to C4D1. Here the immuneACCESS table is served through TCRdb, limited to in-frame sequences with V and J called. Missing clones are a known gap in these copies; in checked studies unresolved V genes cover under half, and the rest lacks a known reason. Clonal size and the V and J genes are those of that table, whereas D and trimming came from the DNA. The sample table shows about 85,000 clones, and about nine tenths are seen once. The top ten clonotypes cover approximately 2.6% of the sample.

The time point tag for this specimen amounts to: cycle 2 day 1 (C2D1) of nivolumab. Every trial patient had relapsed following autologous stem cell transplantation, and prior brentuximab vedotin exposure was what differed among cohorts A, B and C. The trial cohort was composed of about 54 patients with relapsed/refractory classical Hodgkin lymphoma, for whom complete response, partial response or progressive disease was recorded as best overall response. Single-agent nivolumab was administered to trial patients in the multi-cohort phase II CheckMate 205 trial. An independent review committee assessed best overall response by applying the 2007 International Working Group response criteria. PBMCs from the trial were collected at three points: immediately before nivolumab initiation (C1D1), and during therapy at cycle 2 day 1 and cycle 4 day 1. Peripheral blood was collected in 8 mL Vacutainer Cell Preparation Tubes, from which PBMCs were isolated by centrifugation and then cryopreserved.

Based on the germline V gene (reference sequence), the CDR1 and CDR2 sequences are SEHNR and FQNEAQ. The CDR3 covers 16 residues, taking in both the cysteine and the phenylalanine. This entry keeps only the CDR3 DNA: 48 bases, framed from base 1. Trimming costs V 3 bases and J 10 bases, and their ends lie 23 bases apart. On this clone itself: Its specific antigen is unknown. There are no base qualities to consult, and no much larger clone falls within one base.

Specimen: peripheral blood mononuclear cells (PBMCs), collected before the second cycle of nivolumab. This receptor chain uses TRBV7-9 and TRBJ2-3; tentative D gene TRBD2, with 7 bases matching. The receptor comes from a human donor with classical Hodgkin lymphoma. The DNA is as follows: TGTGCCAGCAGCTTCAACCCAGGTGGAGGGGGGGCGTCGCAGTATTTT. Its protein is CASSFNPGGGGASQYF.